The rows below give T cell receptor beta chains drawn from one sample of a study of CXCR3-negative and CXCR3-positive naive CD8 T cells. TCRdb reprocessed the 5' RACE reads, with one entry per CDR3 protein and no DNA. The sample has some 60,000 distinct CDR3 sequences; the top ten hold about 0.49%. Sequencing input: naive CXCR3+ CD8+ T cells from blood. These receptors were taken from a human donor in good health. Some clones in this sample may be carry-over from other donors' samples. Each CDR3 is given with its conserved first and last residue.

CDR3 protein: CASSILSLPRGLGEQYF
V gene: TRBV19
J gene: TRBJ2-7

CDR3 protein: CASSQEFAESSYEQYF
V gene: TRBV4-1
J gene: TRBJ2-7

CDR3 protein: CSAQDSVGSNQPQHF
V gene: TRBV20-1
J gene: TRBJ1-5

CDR3 protein: CASSLLGGAYNEQFF
V gene: TRBV7-8
J gene: TRBJ2-1

CDR3 protein: CSAREGGYEQYF
V gene: TRBV20-1
J gene: TRBJ2-7

CDR3 protein: CASSPPGNSYEQYF
V gene: TRBV18
J gene: TRBJ2-7

CDR3 protein: CSATGAIAKNIQYF
V gene: TRBV29-1
J gene: TRBJ2-4

CDR3 protein: CASGQGNANYGYTF
V gene: TRBV12-3/TRBV12-4
J gene: TRBJ1-2

CDR3 protein: CASGHGGNSYEQYF
V gene: TRBV28
J gene: TRBJ2-7

CDR3 protein: CASSLLRGYGGEYNEQFF
V gene: TRBV7-2
J gene: TRBJ2-1

CDR3 protein: CASSYLGGWTDTQYF
V gene: TRBV6-2/TRBV6-3
J gene: TRBJ2-3

CDR3 protein: CASSPQGREQFF
V gene: TRBV7-8
J gene: TRBJ2-1

CDR3 protein: CASSLPGTLNQPQHF
V gene: TRBV12-3/TRBV12-4
J gene: TRBJ1-5

CDR3 protein: CASSQSGAPTYNSPLHF
V gene: TRBV4-1
J gene: TRBJ1-6

CDR3 protein: CASSLAGINEQFF
V gene: TRBV7-7
J gene: TRBJ2-1

CDR3 protein: CASSYEDRRTYEQYF
V gene: TRBV6-5
J gene: TRBJ2-7

CDR3 protein: CASSLGPGTGGNVLTF
V gene: TRBV7-8
J gene: TRBJ2-6

CDR3 protein: CASSLARENKGYTF
V gene: TRBV5-1
J gene: TRBJ1-2

CDR3 protein: CASSSSGGVYNEQFF
V gene: TRBV27
J gene: TRBJ2-1

CDR3 protein: CASSPRASSYEQYF
V gene: TRBV4-2
J gene: TRBJ2-7

CDR3 protein: CSAREDRHPYGYTF
V gene: TRBV20-1
J gene: TRBJ1-2

CDR3 protein: CATSRVSGAPPYEQYF
V gene: TRBV15
J gene: TRBJ2-7

CDR3 protein: CASSWGTGPYNEQFF
V gene: TRBV5-6
J gene: TRBJ2-1

CDR3 protein: CATSGGGTGGYNEQFF
V gene: TRBV24-1
J gene: TRBJ2-1

CDR3 protein: CSVVGTGTISYEQYF
V gene: TRBV29-1
J gene: TRBJ2-7

CDR3 protein: CASSGAVNTEAFF
V gene: TRBV12-3/TRBV12-4
J gene: TRBJ1-1

CDR3 protein: CAISESMGAGLNEQFF
V gene: TRBV10-3
J gene: TRBJ2-1

CDR3 protein: CASRGEGSFGNTIYF
V gene: TRBV9
J gene: TRBJ1-3

CDR3 protein: CASSSSTGDNQPQHF
V gene: TRBV7-9
J gene: TRBJ1-5

CDR3 protein: CASSFGTEETQYF
V gene: TRBV7-9
J gene: TRBJ2-5

CDR3 protein: CASSSIAPWGSDGYTF
V gene: TRBV27
J gene: TRBJ1-2

CDR3 protein: CVTGDDNEQFF
V gene: TRBV12-3/TRBV12-4
J gene: TRBJ2-1

CDR3 protein: CAILDTSGEQFF
V gene: TRBV19
J gene: TRBJ2-1

CDR3 protein: CASHTGGSDTEAFF
V gene: TRBV2
J gene: TRBJ1-1

CDR3 protein: CASSSPSRDTTYEQYF
V gene: TRBV28
J gene: TRBJ2-7

CDR3 protein: CASSTGPEQFF
V gene: TRBV6-5
J gene: TRBJ2-1

CDR3 protein: CASSLPPGQAHRTDTQYF
V gene: TRBV28
J gene: TRBJ2-3

CDR3 protein: CASSPMTSGEMDTQYF
V gene: TRBV5-6
J gene: TRBJ2-3

CDR3 protein: CASSISNNQPQHF
V gene: TRBV25-1
J gene: TRBJ1-5

CDR3 protein: CASSYSALSSYNSPLHF
V gene: TRBV6-5
J gene: TRBJ1-6

CDR3 protein: CSVALGQATEAFF
V gene: TRBV29-1
J gene: TRBJ1-1